What follows describes a single TCR beta chain. Its antigen is still unknown. Within the sample, other DNA sequences also encode this same CDR3. The data stem from a study of shared clonotypes between healthy human individuals. Study-wide points: Depth of sequencing was expected to influence donor clonotype sharing. Unshared clonotypes carried lower generation probabilities than those common to all four donors.

Assay: immunoSEQ multiplex PCR; the TCRdb copy retains only in-frame clones and omits some. The top ten hold 0.13% of the sample, which has more than 2 million clones, approximately 95% seen once. The source material was naive CD4+ T cells sorted from blood. The subset was: CD45RA+ positively selected. The origin of this receptor is a man between 18 and 29 years old in good health.

Here the CDR3 reads CASSLSRDNEQFF. The CDR3 DNA is TGTGCCAGCAGCTTAAGTCGGGATAATGAGCAGTTCTTC. The rearrangement joins TRBV7-3 to TRBJ2-1; weak D call: TRBD2 (5 bases). This CDR3 is built from 13 residues. V was clipped by 1 base and J by 7 bases, with 8 bases between them. Germline V CDR1 and CDR2: SGHTA, FQGTGA.